This TCR beta chain was recovered during a study of T-cell memory formation after mild COVID-19. Study-wide findings and caveats: Some SARS-CoV-2-responding clones were already detected in memory before infection.

A few counts support this clonotype. Its specificity is unknown. The CDR3 consists of 13 residues. The germline V gene encodes CDR1 DFQATT and CDR2 SNEGSKA (reference sequence). Trimming cost V 4 bases and J 0 bases; bases outside gene matches: 2. 5'RACE, which relied on constant-segment primers, yielded TCR alpha and TCR beta cDNA libraries carrying sample barcodes and UMIs. TCRdb reprocessed the 5' RACE reads via MiXCR and lists one record per CDR3 protein. This table has some 320,000 distinct CDR3 sequences, roughly an eighth appearing once. This TCR came from a man in his late teens or twenties who had mild COVID-19 (a few samples of this study predate the infection). Cell type and time point are not known. Sequencing was performed on PBMCs or a T cell subset sorted from them (not recorded which). J is TRBJ2-7 and V is TRBV20-1, with 8 bases matching TRBD2. The CDR3 DNA sequence: TGCAGTGCTACAGCGGGGGTCTCCTACGAGCAGTACTTC. This sequence encodes CSATAGVSYEQYF.